This entry lists 17 T cell receptor beta chains sequenced from one sample in a study of blood T cell repertoires in COVID-19. The method was immunoSEQ multiplex PCR; TCRdb's version includes in-frame clones alone and lacks a portion of them. The data hold roughly 570,000 clones, with around nine tenths observed a single time. Material: peripheral blood. The receptor source for this set is a woman aged 45-59 years with COVID-19, enrolled during active disease.

The chain joins TRBV4-1 to TRBJ1-2, with D unresolved. CDR3 length: 17 amino acids. V lost 0 bases and J lost 1, with 15 bases in between. Germline V CDR1 and CDR2: MGHRA, YSYEKL. In DNA form, the CDR3 reads TGCGCCAGCAGCCAAGAGCTGGGCCAGAATATTAACTATGGCTACACCTTC. As protein: CASSQELGQNINYGYTF.

This rearrangement joins TRBV12-5 to TRBJ1-1, with no clear D. This CDR3 is 14 amino acids long. The germline V gene encodes CDR1 LGHNT and CDR2 FRNRAP. Trimming removed 2 bases from V and 4 bases from J, with 11 bases in between. CDR3 sequence: CASGLRYQLTEAFF. CDR3 coding DNA: TGTGCTAGTGGTTTGCGTTACCAACTCACTGAAGCTTTCTTT.

The chain carries TRBV12-3 or TRBV12-4 and TRBJ2-1; D ambiguous. With 1 base removed from V and 7 bases from J, the gap between germline ends came to 5 bases. The CDR3 extends over 12 amino acids. The CDR3 spells CASSLGANEQFF. As DNA, the CDR3 is TGTGCCAGCAGTTTAGGGGCTAATGAGCAGTTCTTC.

V usage is TRBV25-1 and J usage is TRBJ2-3; 9 nucleotides line up with TRBD2. V lost 5 bases and J lost 2; bases outside the gene matches: 8. From germline, CDR1 is MGHDK and CDR2 SYGVNS. The CDR3 is made up of 16 amino acids. CDR3 protein: CASSRPLAGDTDTQYF. CDR3 DNA sequence: TGTGCCAGCAGTAGGCCTTTAGCGGGGGACACAGATACGCAGTATTTT.

The chain couples TRBV24-1 to TRBJ1-1; 9 bases align to TRBD1. Germline V gene lookup returns CDR1 KGHDR and CDR2 SFDVKD. This CDR3 has 16 residues. J lost 4 bases, V lost 3 bases, and 8 bases had no gene match. In DNA form, the CDR3 reads TGTGCCACCAGTGATAGTCCCGGGACAGGGCCCACTGAAGCTTTCTTT. This gives the protein CATSDSPGTGPTEAFF.

The chain couples TRBV2 to TRBJ2-1; 12 nucleotides agree with TRBD2. The germline gives CDR1 SNHLY, CDR2 FYNNEI. V lost 1 base and J lost 8; bases outside the gene matches: 3. CDR3 length: 15 amino acids. CDR3 DNA sequence: TGTGCCAGCAGTGAAGGACTAGCGGGGGAATATGAGCAGTTCTTC. It translates to CASSEGLAGEYEQFF.

V usage is TRBV4-1 and J usage is TRBJ1-1, with 9 nucleotides matching TRBD1. The CDR3 contains 13 residues. The V segment lost 7 bases and the J segment 5 bases; nucleotides outside the gene matches: 5. In germline, CDR1 is MGHRA, CDR2 YSYEKL. In DNA, the CDR3 is TGCGCCAGCACCGGGACAGGGAGGACTGAAGCTTTCTTT. Translated: CASTGTGRTEAFF.

The sample holds a few counts of this clone. V gene TRBV7-8 combines with J gene TRBJ2-1; D gene uncertain. There are 16 residues in the CDR3. V lost 5 bases to trimming and J lost 4 bases, with 18 bases between them. Germline V gene lookup returns CDR1 SGHVS and CDR2 FQNEAQ. The CDR3 sequence is CASSDLLNSLYNEQFF. The CDR3 DNA is TGTGCCAGCAGCGACCTCTTGAACAGCCTTTACAATGAGCAGTTCTTC.

V is TRBV5-4 and J is TRBJ2-3; 7 bases are a match to TRBD1. After removal of 3 bases from V and 6 bases from J, the junction contained 7 bases not matched to a gene. In germline, CDR1 is SGHNT, CDR2 YYREEE (reference sequence). The CDR3 has 14 amino acids. Here the CDR3 reads CASSYKGAEDTQYF. The CDR3 bases are TGTGCCAGCAGCTACAAGGGGGCTGAGGATACGCAGTATTTT. The full variable domain, its missing parts supplied by reference TRBV5-4 and TRBJ2-3, is ETGVTQSPTHLIKTRGQQVTLRCSSQSGHNTVSWYQQALGQGPQFIFQYYREEENGRGNFPPRFSGLQFPNYSSELNVNALELDDSALYLCASSYKGAEDTQYFGPGTRLTVL.

V is TRBV19 and J is TRBJ1-1; D not certain. Trimming shortened V by 1 base and J by 0 bases, and 9 bases separated the two germline ends. The CDR3 length is 15 residues. The germline V gene encodes CDR1 LNHDA and CDR2 SQIVND (reference sequence). CDR3 DNA: TGTGCCAGTAGTATAGGTTACAGATTGAACACTGAAGCTTTCTTT. Amino acid sequence: CASSIGYRLNTEAFF.

For the CDR3, the DNA is TGTGCCAGCAGCTTGCAAACTGAAGCTTTCTTT. Its protein product is CASSLQTEAFF. This chain uses TRBV5-6 with TRBJ1-1; the D is unclear. The CDR3 covers 11 residues. V dropped 1 base and J dropped 5 bases, with 3 bases sitting between them. The germline CDR1 and CDR2 sequences are SGHDT and YYEEEE.

The chain has TRBV30 and TRBJ1-2; 8 nucleotides agree with TRBD1. The CDR3 consists of 14 residues. The germline CDR1 and CDR2 sequences are GTSNPN and SVGIG (reference sequence). V was pared by 2 bases and J by 8 bases, with 10 bases of the junction left unmatched. CDR3 protein: CAWSRTGTGGGYTF. CDR3 sequence (DNA): TGTGCCTGGAGTCGTACCGGGACAGGAGGAGGCTACACCTTC.

This clone was picked up one time. The gene calls are TRBV28 and TRBJ2-1, with TRBD2 matching over 10 bases. This CDR3 spans 15 amino acids. Germline V gene data show CDR1 as MDHEN and CDR2 as SYDVKM. The J segment lost 5 bases and the V segment lost 1 base, leaving 2 bases of the junction unmatched. The CDR3 DNA reads as TGTGCCAGCAGTTTATTCACTAGCGGGGACAATGAGCAGTTCTTC. Its protein is CASSLFTSGDNEQFF.

CDR3 residues: CASSFTAAGEKLFF. The DNA of the CDR3 is TGTGCCAGCAGTTTTACTGCTGCAGGCGAAAAACTGTTTTTT. The chain employs TRBV2 and TRBJ1-4; D not resolved. Per the germline V gene, CDR1 is SNHLY and CDR2 is FYNNEI. The CDR3 has 14 residues. Trimming took 5 bases from V and 8 from J, leaving 15 bases between them.

This chain connects TRBV11-3 to TRBJ1-2; 9 nucleotides align to TRBD1. The V gene's germline CDR1 is SGHNT and CDR2 YENEEA. This CDR3 region has 15 residues. V shed 3 bases and J 0 bases; nucleotides not matched to a gene: 2. The DNA for the CDR3 is TGTGCCAGCAGCTTCTGGGACAGGGCTAACTATGGCTACACCTTC. Its protein is CASSFWDRANYGYTF.

V usage is TRBV9 and J usage is TRBJ1-4; D is ambiguous. V was cut by 4 bases and J by 4 bases, with 11 bases left in between. Germline-derived CDR1 and CDR2 are SGDLS and YYNGEE. CDR3 size: 14 residues. The CDR3 is CASSPSGVNEKLFF. In DNA, the CDR3 is TGTGCCAGCAGCCCCTCCGGGGTTAATGAAAAACTGTTTTTT.

The V and J genes are TRBV18 and TRBJ2-2; weak D call: TRBD1 (6 bases). The CDR3 runs 15 residues. Germline-derived CDR1 and CDR2 are KGHSH and LQKENI. With 6 bases removed from V and 3 bases from J, the gap between germline ends came to 14 bases. CDR3 bases: TGTGCCAGCTCTCTTCAGTCAGGGGACACCGGGGAGCTGTTTTTT. Its translation: CASSLQSGDTGELFF.